This T cell receptor beta chain was sequenced for a study of blood T cells in healthy people across ages. Regarding the study as a whole: As age increased, TCR beta diversity per million T cells fell in a roughly linear fashion. Because sorting was not performed, PBMCs prevented conclusive naive versus antigen-experienced comparison. Greater diversity and more naive CD4+ cells were seen in long-lived donors than in aged donors.

The germline V gene encodes CDR1 SGDLS and CDR2 YYNGEE. The CDR3 contains 15 residues. Germline trimming cut 4 bases from V and 2 bases from J; bases unmatched to any gene: 4. There are many counts of this clonotype. Its specificity is unknown. A second PCR of about 7 to 12 cycles used a sample-barcoded 5' primer and a J-beta primer mix. Any given sample supplied a minimum of 3 million CDR3-containing paired-end reads. One entry per CDR3 protein, called by TCRdb with MiXCR from the 5' RACE reads. The data show some 930,000 distinct CDR3 sequences, 25% to 35% seen once. The same specimen was also included in a second study, on T cells of mothers and their children.

The source is a woman aged 35 to 49 in good health. J is TRBJ2-1 and V is TRBV9, with TRBD2 matching 9 bases. What was sequenced was blood. The chain's CDR3 is CASSTAGGPYNEQFF. The CDR3 DNA sequence: TGTGCCAGCAGCACAGCGGGGGGTCCCTACAATGAGCAGTTCTTC.